These 20 T cell receptor beta chains were sequenced from one sample in a study of T cell repertoires in cytomegalovirus infection. One entry per CDR3 protein results from TCRdb running MiXCR on the reads. Among hundreds of thousands of distinct CDR3 sequences listed, around 32% were seen once. These receptors lack a known antigen. Material: cultured PBMCs, obtained from culture after CMV antigen stimulation. These receptors were taken from a human donor in good health (CMV status not recorded). Some clones in this sample may be carry-over from other donors' samples.

This chain joins TRBV6-1 and TRBJ2-1, with 8 bases fitting TRBD2. V was pared by 7 bases and J by 6 bases, with 11 bases of the junction left unmatched. CDR1 and CDR2 from the germline V gene are MNHNS and SASEGT. There are 15 residues in the CDR3. This chain's CDR3 is CASTAGVLGTNEQFF. Written as DNA, the CDR3 is TGTGCCAGCACAGCGGGAGTGCTCGGAACCAATGAGCAGTTCTTC.

The V and J genes are TRBV7-2 and TRBJ1-1; D perhaps matches TRBD1 (5 bases). From germline, CDR1 is SGHTA and CDR2 FQGNSA. The CDR3 contains 20 residues. Trimming took 3 bases from V and 2 from J, leaving 28 bases between them. The CDR3 coding sequence is TGTGCCAGCAGCTTTGGGCCCCCAGGGACCCAGGGACCCCCAAACACTGAAGCTTTCTTT. Translation gives CASSFGPPGTQGPPNTEAFF.

This clonotype was picked up a small number of times. The rearrangement joins TRBV28 to TRBJ2-3, with a possible D match to TRBD1 (7 bases). This CDR3 contains 16 residues. V gave up 4 bases and J gave up 2 bases, with 16 bases separating them. CDR1 is MDHEN and CDR2 is SYDVKM in the germline V gene. CDR3 DNA sequence: TGTGCCAGCAGTTCTCAGGGGGGACTTAACACAGATACGCAGTATTTT. It is translated as CASSSQGGLNTDTQYF.

The CDR3 spells CAISESLVAGTLHF. The DNA for the CDR3 is TGTGCCATCAGTGAGTCCTTGGTGGCCGGGACCCTCCACTTT. The genes are TRBV10-3 and TRBJ1-6; no clear D gene. CDR3 length: 14 residues. The germline V gene has CDR1 ENHRY and CDR2 SYGVKD. Trimming cost V 0 bases and J 14 bases, with 14 bases left between them.

The rearrangement uses TRBV10-3 and TRBJ1-6, with D tentatively TRBD1 (5 bases). Germline values: CDR1 ENHRY, CDR2 SYGVKD. With 2 bases removed from V and 8 bases from J, the gap between germline ends came to 10 bases. CDR3 length: 14 amino acids. CDR3 in amino acids: CAISEGTDYSPLHF. The CDR3 DNA is TGTGCCATCAGTGAGGGGACGGACTATTCACCCCTCCACTTT.

The chain employs TRBV15 and TRBJ1-1; D is ambiguous. Germline CDR1 and CDR2: LNHNV and YYDKDF (reference sequence). V shed 0 bases and J shed 1 base, with 6 bases lying between them. The CDR3 length is 14 residues. CDR3 residues: CATSREPENTEAFF. The DNA for the CDR3 is TGTGCCACCAGCAGAGAGCCGGAGAACACTGAAGCTTTCTTT.

V usage is TRBV6-5 and J usage is TRBJ1-2; 7 bases line up with TRBD1. Trimming cost V 5 bases and J 3 bases; bases outside gene matches: 6. The CDR3 consists of 14 residues. Germline CDR1 and CDR2: MNHEY and SVGAGI. The CDR3 reads CASSRQGFDYGYTF. CDR3 nucleotides: TGTGCCAGCAGTAGACAGGGTTTTGACTATGGCTACACCTTC.

This clonotype has at least ten counts. J is TRBJ2-1 and V is TRBV7-2; D may be TRBD1 (6 bases). The V and J ends lost 1 base and 0 bases respectively, with 16 bases between them. Germline V gives CDR1 SGHTA, CDR2 FQGNSA. The CDR3 runs 18 residues. CDR3 protein: CASSLGRDTGSSYNEQFF. The CDR3 bases are TGTGCCAGCAGCTTAGGCCGGGACACAGGTAGCTCCTACAATGAGCAGTTCTTC.

This clonotype was detected a few times. This chain links TRBV4-1 with TRBJ1-1, with a weak D call TRBD1 (6 bases). CDR1 is MGHRA, CDR2 YSYEKL, per germline. This CDR3 spans 14 amino acids. Trimming pared 1 base from V and 7 bases from J, leaving 13 bases between. In nucleotides, the CDR3 is TGCGCCAGCAGCCAAGGCCGGGGGGCAGGTGAAGCTTTCTTT. Translation: CASSQGRGAGEAFF.

The chain combines TRBV7-2 with TRBJ2-5; D remains unclear. The CDR3 totals 12 residues. Trimming removed 3 bases at V and 13 bases at J, with 15 bases between. CDR1 SGHTA and CDR2 FQGNSA come from the germline V gene. In DNA form, the CDR3 reads TGTGCCAGCAGCTTTCGTGTGACTGAGCGGTACTTC. Protein sequence: CASSFRVTERYF.

This rearrangement joins TRBV6-6 to TRBJ2-1; 8 nucleotides agree with TRBD2. This CDR3 has 16 residues. Germline CDR1 and CDR2: MNHNY and SVGAGI (reference sequence). The V and J ends lost 2 bases and 6 bases, in that order; junction bases with no gene match: 9. The CDR3 loop is CASSYRRGGRSNEQFF. In nucleotides, the CDR3 is TGTGCCAGCAGTTACAGGAGGGGCGGGAGGAGCAATGAGCAGTTCTTC.

V gene TRBV19 combines with J gene TRBJ1-5; possibly TRBD1 for D (6 bases). Deletions cut 3 bases from V and 2 bases from J, with 17 bases between. From germline, CDR1 is LNHDA and CDR2 SQIVND (reference sequence). CDR3 length: 17 residues. CDR3 bases: TGTGCCAGTAGTATGAGGACAGACGGCGTGGGCAATCAGCCCCAGCATTTT. Translated, it gives CASSMRTDGVGNQPQHF. Together with reference TRBV19 and TRBJ1-5, the CDR3 gives the full variable domain: DGGITQSPKYLFRKEGQNVTLSCEQNLNHDAMYWYRQDPGQGLRLIYYSQIVNDFQKGDIAEGYSVSREKKESFPLTVTSAQKNPTAFYLCASSMRTDGVGNQPQHFGDGTRLSIL.

The chain employs TRBV12-3 or TRBV12-4 and TRBJ2-1; no clear D. Trimming left V 7 bases short and J 4 bases short, with 17 bases between. There are 15 residues in the CDR3. CDR3 sequence reads: CASTLPPALYNEQFF. CDR3 sequence (DNA): TGTGCCAGCACCTTACCCCCGGCTTTATACAATGAGCAGTTCTTC.

The chain combines TRBV7-2 with TRBJ2-7; a possible D gene is TRBD2 (6 bases). CDR3 length equals 14 residues. Germline V gene sequence: CDR1 SGHTA, CDR2 FQGNSA. With 6 bases removed from V and 3 bases from J, the gap between germline ends came to 15 bases. Here the CDR3 reads CASSWGDAGYEQYF. The CDR3 bases are TGTGCCAGCAGTTGGGGGGATGCGGGCTACGAGCAGTACTTC.

The gene calls are TRBV12-3 or TRBV12-4 and TRBJ2-7; D could derive from TRBD1 or TRBD2 (6 bases each). V gave up 3 bases and J gave up 2 bases, with 14 bases separating them. There are 15 residues in the CDR3. The DNA for the CDR3 is TGTGCCAGCAGTTTTTTAAGGGGGGCAACCTACGAGCAGTACTTC. Translating it yields CASSFLRGATYEQYF.

This sequence joins TRBV24-1 and TRBJ2-7, with TRBD2 matching 8 bases. The CDR3 loop spans 15 amino acids. V dropped 2 bases and J dropped 7; count of bases not matched to a gene: 9. Germline V lookup: CDR1 KGHDR, CDR2 SFDVKD. The CDR3 coding sequence is TGTGCCACCAGTGATTCACGACTAGCGACCGTGGAGCAGTACTTC. It yields the protein CATSDSRLATVEQYF.

This chain joins TRBV2 and TRBJ1-6, with D hard to call. The length of the CDR3 is 14 residues. V was shortened by 3 bases and J by 8 bases, with 11 bases between the two germline ends. Germline CDR1 and CDR2: SNHLY and FYNNEI. The CDR3 sequence is CASSEQDRDSPLHF. Written as DNA, the CDR3 is TGTGCCAGCAGTGAGCAAGACCGGGATTCACCCCTCCACTTT.

In this sample, this clonotype turned up a few times. This chain joins TRBV7-2 and TRBJ2-1; a weak D match, TRBD2 (6 bases). V was shortened by 3 bases and J by 6 bases, with 9 bases between the two germline ends. The germline V gene has CDR1 SGHTA and CDR2 FQGNSA. The CDR3 consists of 13 residues. CDR3 nucleotides: TGTGCCAGCAGCTTCCCCGGGGGCAATGAGCAGTTCTTC. Amino acids: CASSFPGGNEQFF.

The chain links TRBV20-1 to TRBJ1-1; D is ambiguous. V lost 6 bases, J lost 4 bases, and 15 bases lay in between. The CDR3 spans 13 residues. CDR1 is DFQATT and CDR2 is SNEGSKA in the germline V gene (reference sequence). The CDR3 sequence is CSAQGGVVTEAFF. CDR3 in DNA: TGCAGTGCCCAAGGTGGGGTAGTCACTGAAGCTTTCTTT.

This clonotype was picked up a small number of times. This chain links TRBV6-5 with TRBJ2-3, with D unclear. Germline CDR1 MNHEY, CDR2 SVGAGI. Trimming removed 2 bases from V and 2 bases from J, with 8 bases in between. The CDR3 runs 14 residues. In nucleotides, the CDR3 is TGTGCCAGCAGTTACATTGGGTTCACAGATACGCAGTATTTT. It is translated as CASSYIGFTDTQYF.